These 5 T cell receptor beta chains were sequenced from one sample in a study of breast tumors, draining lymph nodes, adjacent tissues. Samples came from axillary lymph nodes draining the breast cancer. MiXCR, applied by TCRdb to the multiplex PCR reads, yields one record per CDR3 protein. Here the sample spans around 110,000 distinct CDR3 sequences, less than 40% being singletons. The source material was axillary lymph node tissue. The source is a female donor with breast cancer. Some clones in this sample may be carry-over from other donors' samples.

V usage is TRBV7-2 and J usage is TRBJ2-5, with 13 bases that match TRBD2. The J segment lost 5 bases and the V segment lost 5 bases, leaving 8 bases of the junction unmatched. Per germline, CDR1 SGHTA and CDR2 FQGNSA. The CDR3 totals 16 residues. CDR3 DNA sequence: TGTGCCAGCAGCCATCAACTAGCGGGGGGGCCGGAGACCCAGTACTTC. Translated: CASSHQLAGGPETQYF.

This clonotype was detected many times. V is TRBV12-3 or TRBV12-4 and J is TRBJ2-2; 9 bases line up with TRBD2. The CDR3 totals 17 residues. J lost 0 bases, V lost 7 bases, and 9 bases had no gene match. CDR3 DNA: TGTGCCAGCAAGGGTAGCGGGGGTGGCGCGAACACCGGGGAGCTGTTTTTT. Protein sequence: CASKGSGGGANTGELFF.

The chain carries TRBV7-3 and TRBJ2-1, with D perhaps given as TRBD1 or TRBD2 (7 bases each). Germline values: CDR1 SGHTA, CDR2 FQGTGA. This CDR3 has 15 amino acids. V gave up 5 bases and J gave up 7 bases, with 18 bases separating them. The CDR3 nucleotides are TGTGCCAGCAGCCCAAGACAGGGAGGGGGGAATGAGCAGTTCTTC. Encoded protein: CASSPRQGGGNEQFF.

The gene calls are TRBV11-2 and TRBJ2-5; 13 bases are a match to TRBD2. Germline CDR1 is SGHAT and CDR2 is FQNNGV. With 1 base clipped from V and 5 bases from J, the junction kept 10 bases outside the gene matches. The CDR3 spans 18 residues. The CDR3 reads CASSLAGTSGESGETQYF. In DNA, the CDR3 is TGTGCCAGCAGCTTAGCTGGGACTAGCGGGGAATCGGGGGAGACCCAGTACTTC.

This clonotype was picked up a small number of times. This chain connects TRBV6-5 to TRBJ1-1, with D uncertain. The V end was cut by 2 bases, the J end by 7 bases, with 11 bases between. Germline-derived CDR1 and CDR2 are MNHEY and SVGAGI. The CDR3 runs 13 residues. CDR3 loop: CASSYPMTGEAFF. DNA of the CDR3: TGTGCCAGCAGTTACCCCATGACGGGTGAAGCTTTCTTT.